Detailed here is one TCR beta chain. TCRdb's copy holds only in-frame clones and misses some; the assay was immunoSEQ multiplex PCR. The repertoire includes 34,000 or so clones, 75% to 90% of them detected once, and less than 2% sits in the top ten. Germline V gene data show CDR1 as MDHEN and CDR2 as SYDVKM. This CDR3 contains 15 residues. Trimming removed 5 bases from V and 1 base from J, with 12 bases in between. These data come from a study of blood T cell repertoires in COVID-19. Whole-study context: T cells, B-cell-depleted T cells, or PBMCs provided the cDNA or gDNA that served as material.

The sample was peripheral blood. V and J are TRBV28 and TRBJ1-5, with D possibly TRBD1 on 6 matching bases. This sequence originates from a man in his fifties with active or convalescent COVID-19. The CDR3 nucleotides are TGTGCCAGCAGTCCCGTTAGGGGGAGCAATCAGCCCCAGCATTTT. Amino acids: CASSPVRGSNQPQHF.